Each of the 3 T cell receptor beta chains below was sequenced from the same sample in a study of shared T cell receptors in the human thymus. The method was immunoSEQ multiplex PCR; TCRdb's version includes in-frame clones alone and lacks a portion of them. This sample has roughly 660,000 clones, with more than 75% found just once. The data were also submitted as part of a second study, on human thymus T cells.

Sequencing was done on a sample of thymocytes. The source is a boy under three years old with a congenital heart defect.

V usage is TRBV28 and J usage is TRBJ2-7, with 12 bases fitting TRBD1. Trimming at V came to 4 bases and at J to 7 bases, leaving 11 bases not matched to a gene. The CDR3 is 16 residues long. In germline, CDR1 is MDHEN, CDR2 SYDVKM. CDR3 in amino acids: CASSSKGQGASGEQYF. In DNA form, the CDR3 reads TGTGCCAGCAGTTCGAAGGGACAGGGGGCATCGGGAGAGCAGTACTTC.

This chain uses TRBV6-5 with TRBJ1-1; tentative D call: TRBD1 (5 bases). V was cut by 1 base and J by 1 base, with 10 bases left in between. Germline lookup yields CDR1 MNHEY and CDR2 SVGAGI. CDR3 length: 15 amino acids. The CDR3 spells CASSYFTRENTEAFF. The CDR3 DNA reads TGTGCCAGCAGTTACTTCACCAGGGAGAACACTGAAGCTTTCTTT.

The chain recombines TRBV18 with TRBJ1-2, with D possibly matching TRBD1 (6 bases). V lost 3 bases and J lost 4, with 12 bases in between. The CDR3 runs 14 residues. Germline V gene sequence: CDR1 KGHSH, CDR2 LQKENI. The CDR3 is CASSPGGAPYGYTF. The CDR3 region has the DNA TGTGCCAGCTCACCGGGGGGGGCCCCCTATGGCTACACCTTC.